The 26 T cell receptor beta chains in this list originate from one sample, sequenced in a study of blood T cell repertoires in COVID-19. Clones were read by immunoSEQ multiplex PCR, and TCRdb kept only the in-frame ones, dropping some. The profile covers 430,000 or so clones, with more than 75% appearing a single time and about 1.7% taken by the ten largest. Input material: PBMCs or T cells enriched from blood (not recorded which). The source of these receptors is a woman aged 40 to 55 who had recovered from COVID-19.

This clone occurred once. The chain has TRBV13 and TRBJ2-2, with a possible D match to TRBD2 (8 bases). The CDR3 runs to 17 residues. The V gene lost 6 bases and the J gene lost 3 bases, with 20 bases spanning the gap. Germline values: CDR1 PRHDT, CDR2 FYEKMQ (reference sequence). CDR3 residues: CASSPQREQGDTGELFF. The CDR3 nucleotides read TGTGCCAGCAGTCCCCAGCGGGAGCAGGGGGACACCGGGGAGCTGTTTTTT. The variable domain in full, with the rest retrieved from reference TRBV13 and TRBJ2-2, is AAGVIQSPRHLIKEKRETATLKCYPIPRHDTVYWYQQGPGQDPQFLISFYEKMQSDKGSIPDRFSAQQFSDYHSELNMSSLELGDSALYFCASSPQREQGDTGELFFGEGSRLTVL.

The DNA for the CDR3 is TGTGCCTGGACGGACAGCCGATATGGCTACACCTTC. The encoded protein is CAWTDSRYGYTF. The V call is TRBV30, the J call TRBJ1-2; possible D gene TRBD1, 6 bases. V was cut by 4 bases and J by 5 bases, with 11 bases left in between. Germline loops: CDR1 GTSNPN, CDR2 SVGIG (reference sequence). The CDR3 covers 12 residues.

The table lists this clone with a count of one. This chain links TRBV7-6 with TRBJ1-2; D uncertain. V lost 1 base to trimming and J lost 8 bases, with 14 bases between them. The CDR3 covers 14 residues. Germline V lookup: CDR1 SGHVS, CDR2 FNYEAQ. CDR3 DNA: TGTGCCAGCAGCTTAGGGTTAGCCCCTTACGGCTACACCTTC. This encodes CASSLGLAPYGYTF. The complete variable domain, with remaining parts taken from reference TRBV7-6 and TRBJ1-2, reads GAGVSQSPRYKVTKRGQDVALRCDPISGHVSLYWYRQALGQGPEFLTYFNYEAQQDKSGLPNDRFSAERPEGSISTLTIQRTEQRDSAMYRCASSLGLAPYGYTFGSGTRLTVV.

This rearrangement joins TRBV11-2 to TRBJ2-7, with D tentatively TRBD2 (5 bases). CDR3 length: 14 residues. In germline, CDR1 is SGHAT, CDR2 FQNNGV. The V and J ends lost 5 bases and 0 bases respectively, with 11 bases between them. This chain's CDR3 is CASSQVRGSYEQYF. CDR3 DNA: TGTGCCAGCAGCCAAGTTCGGGGCTCCTACGAGCAGTACTTC.

The chain recombines TRBV6-5 with TRBJ2-2; TRBD2 agrees at 9 bases. The germline CDR1 and CDR2 sequences are MNHEY and SVGAGI. The V and J ends lost 2 bases and 8 bases, in that order; junction bases with no gene match: 9. The CDR3 is 16 amino acids. CDR3 sequence: CASSYGREGLRGELFF. CDR3 DNA sequence: TGTGCCAGCAGTTACGGGCGGGAGGGCCTTAGAGGGGAGCTGTTTTTT.

This clone has a handful of counts. CDR3 protein: CASSLTSGRDEQFF. The CDR3 DNA reads as TGTGCCAGCAGCTTGACTAGCGGGAGGGATGAGCAGTTCTTC. V usage is TRBV11-3 and J usage is TRBJ2-1; 14 nucleotides align to TRBD2. V was pared by 3 bases and J by 8 bases, with 0 bases of the junction left unmatched. The CDR3 length is 14 residues. CDR1 SGHNT and CDR2 YENEEA come from the germline V gene.

The V and J genes are TRBV11-2 and TRBJ1-2; 8 bases align to TRBD1. CDR1 is SGHAT and CDR2 is FQNNGV in the germline V gene. With V trimmed by 5 bases and J by 8 bases, 13 bases remained unmatched. The CDR3 runs 15 residues. CDR3 in DNA: TGTGCCAGCAGCCCTGCTAGTGGCAGGGGGCACGGCTACACCTTC. Protein sequence: CASSPASGRGHGYTF.

This rearrangement joins TRBV10-3 to TRBJ1-1; 9 nucleotides line up with TRBD1. Germline V CDR1 and CDR2: ENHRY, SYGVKD. The CDR3 has 14 residues. V was clipped by 3 bases and J by 11 bases; unmatched bases: 10. The CDR3 sequence: CAISEGQGLPDAFF. DNA of the CDR3: TGTGCCATCAGTGAAGGACAGGGGTTGCCGGATGCTTTCTTT.

The CDR3 loop is CASSSIQGPSRSTEAFF. CDR3 nucleotide sequence: TGTGCCAGTAGTAGCATACAGGGTCCCTCACGAAGTACTGAAGCTTTCTTT. This sequence joins TRBV19 and TRBJ1-1, with D maybe TRBD1 (6 bases). V shed 4 bases and J shed 5 bases, with 23 bases lying between them. The CDR3 contains 17 residues. The germline CDR1 and CDR2 sequences are LNHDA and SQIVND (reference sequence).

DNA of the CDR3: TGTGCCAGCAGCTTCGACCGGGGTAACAATCAGCCCCAGCATTTT. Protein: CASSFDRGNNQPQHF. The chain carries TRBV11-2 and TRBJ1-5; D is uncertain. The length of the CDR3 is 15 residues. The V gene's germline CDR1 is SGHAT and CDR2 FQNNGV. With 3 bases removed from V and 3 bases from J, the gap between germline ends came to 12 bases. The full variable domain, completed using reference TRBV11-2 and TRBJ1-5, is EAGVAQSPRYKIIEKRQSVAFWCNPISGHATLYWYQQILGQGPKLLIQFQNNGVVDDSQLPKDRFSAERLKGVDSTLKIQPAKLEDSAVYLCASSFDRGNNQPQHFGDGTRLSIL.

Here the CDR3 DNA reads TGTGCCAGCAGTGAAACAAGGGGATTAGGGGAGCAGTACTTC. It is translated as CASSETRGLGEQYF. This chain connects TRBV6-1 to TRBJ2-7; D possibly corresponds to TRBD1 (5 bases). V was pared by 2 bases and J by 7 bases, with 15 bases between. Germline V lookup: CDR1 MNHNS, CDR2 SASEGT. The CDR3 runs 14 residues.

This chain joins TRBV10-3 and TRBJ1-3, with 7 nucleotides matching TRBD1. CDR3 length equals 13 residues. The germline V gene encodes CDR1 ENHRY and CDR2 SYGVKD. J gave up 1 base and V 8 bases, and 2 bases lay outside the gene matches. Written as DNA, the CDR3 is TGTGCCATCCAACAGGGGTCTGGAAACACCATATATTTT. Translation gives CAIQQGSGNTIYF.

V is TRBV29-1 and J is TRBJ2-3; D is uncertain. Trimming stripped 7 bases from V and 0 bases from J, with 14 bases between. The CDR3 covers 14 residues. Germline CDR1 is SQVTM and CDR2 is ANQGSEA. The CDR3 nucleotides are TGCAGCGCGACCCCAGGTTCCAGCACAGATACGCAGTATTTT. It codes for CSATPGSSTDTQYF.

CDR3 loop: CASSRQPGLAGGPADTQYF. CDR3 DNA sequence: TGTGCCAGCAGCCGTCAACCGGGACTAGCGGGAGGGCCAGCCGATACGCAGTATTTT. The chain couples TRBV3-1 (or the pseudogene TRBV3-2) to TRBJ2-3; 16 nucleotides match TRBD2. In germline, CDR1 is LGHDT, CDR2 YNNKEL (reference sequence). The CDR3 runs 19 residues. The V gene end was trimmed by 4 bases and the J gene end by 6 bases; junction bases not matched to a gene: 13.

This clone was detected only a few times. The rearrangement uses TRBV5-6 and TRBJ2-7, with 7 bases fitting TRBD1. This CDR3 comprises 13 residues. Germline CDR1 reads SGHDT; CDR2 reads YYEEEE. Trimming removed 2 bases from V and 7 bases from J; junction bases left unmatched: 6. The CDR3 here is CASSFEGAREQYF. For the CDR3, the DNA is TGTGCCAGCAGCTTTGAGGGGGCCCGGGAGCAGTACTTC.

The chain employs TRBV18 and TRBJ1-1; the D gene is possibly TRBD1 (5 bases). The CDR3 runs to 15 residues. Looked up from germline, CDR1 is KGHSH and CDR2 is LQKENI. V dropped 0 bases and J dropped 6 bases, with 14 bases sitting between them. The CDR3 protein is CASSPPGVRHSEAFF. Here the CDR3 DNA reads TGTGCCAGCTCACCACCAGGGGTCCGGCACTCTGAAGCTTTCTTT.

The chain has TRBV5-6 and TRBJ2-3; possibly TRBD1 for D (6 bases). Germline V lookup: CDR1 SGHDT, CDR2 YYEEEE. With 4 bases removed from V and 5 bases from J, the gap between germline ends came to 17 bases. The CDR3 covers 15 residues. The CDR3 DNA reads TGTGCCAGCAGCCGTTACTCTCAGGGGAAAGATACGCAGTATTTT. The encoded protein is CASSRYSQGKDTQYF.

The chain uses TRBV11-2 and TRBJ2-2; TRBD1 is a possible D gene (5 bases). Germline V gene data show CDR1 as SGHAT and CDR2 as FQNNGV. V lost 3 bases to trimming and J lost 0 bases, with 8 bases between them. The CDR3 contains 15 residues. CDR3 residues: CASSLTEANTGELFF. The DNA of the CDR3 is TGTGCCAGCAGCTTGACAGAAGCGAACACCGGGGAGCTGTTTTTT.

Here the CDR3 reads CASSPTTGEHIHF. The CDR3 DNA reads as TGTGCCAGCTCACCCACCACGGGGGAGCACATCCACTTT. V gene TRBV18 combines with J gene TRBJ1-6, with a possible D match to TRBD1 (5 bases). Trimming took off 3 bases at V and 17 bases at J, with 17 bases between the two ends. Germline assignment: CDR1 KGHSH and CDR2 LQKENI. The CDR3 covers 13 residues.

This clone was observed once. The genes are TRBV9 and TRBJ2-1; TRBD1 matches at 7 bases. This CDR3 is 16 amino acids long. J gave up 4 bases and V 5 bases, and 12 bases lay outside the gene matches. Germline values: CDR1 SGDLS, CDR2 YYNGEE. Here the CDR3 reads CASSTQPGQKYNEQFF. CDR3 bases: TGTGCCAGCAGTACCCAACCGGGACAGAAATACAATGAGCAGTTCTTC. The full variable domain, in which reference TRBV9 and TRBJ2-1 provide the parts outside the CDR3, is DSGVTQTPKHLITATGQRVTLRCSPRSGDLSVYWYQQSLDQGLQFLIQYYNGEERAKGNILERFSAQQFPDLHSELNLSSLELGDSALYFCASSTQPGQKYNEQFFGPGTRLTVL.

The sample holds one count of this clone. The chain uses TRBV7-2 and TRBJ1-5, with unresolved D. V lost 5 bases and J 3 bases, leaving 14 bases between the germline ends. This CDR3 spans 15 amino acids. Germline lookup yields CDR1 SGHTA and CDR2 FQGNSA. CDR3 nucleotides: TGTGCCAGCAGCCCCCTTGGAGGAAACAATCAGCCCCAGCATTTT. It codes for CASSPLGGNNQPQHF.

The chain recombines TRBV29-1 with TRBJ2-1; TRBD2 matches at 10 bases. The ends lost 6 bases at V and 1 base at J; junction bases unmatched: 9. Germline V gene data show CDR1 as SQVTM and CDR2 as ANQGSEA. The CDR3 is 16 residues long. CDR3: CSVETGLANSYNEQFF. As DNA, the CDR3 is TGCAGCGTCGAAACGGGACTAGCGAATTCCTACAATGAGCAGTTCTTC.

This sequence joins TRBV6-5 and TRBJ1-2; possibly TRBD1 for D (5 bases). The CDR3 consists of 12 residues. V lost 5 bases to trimming and J lost 8 bases, with 12 bases between them. The germline V gene encodes CDR1 MNHEY and CDR2 SVGAGI. The CDR3 protein is CASSPPGGGYTF. CDR3 nucleotide sequence: TGTGCCAGCAGTCCGCCGGGGGGAGGCTACACCTTC.

The J gene is TRBJ2-1, the V gene TRBV4-2; 7 nucleotides line up with TRBD2. V lost 6 bases to trimming and J lost 8 bases; unmatched junction nucleotides: 1. In germline, CDR1 is LGHNA, CDR2 YNFKEQ. The CDR3 consists of 11 residues. CDR3 DNA: TGTGCCAGCAGTGGGGGGGATGAGCAGTTCTTC. Its translation: CASSGGDEQFF.

The chain combines TRBV19 with TRBJ2-2, with D perhaps TRBD1 (5 bases). Trimming shortened V by 3 bases and J by 6 bases, and 17 bases separated the two germline ends. There are 16 residues in the CDR3. From germline, CDR1 is LNHDA and CDR2 SQIVND (reference sequence). CDR3 in amino acids: CASSIGQRGIAGELFF. CDR3 bases: TGTGCCAGTAGTATTGGACAACGAGGAATAGCCGGGGAGCTGTTTTTT.

The chain uses TRBV3-1 (or the pseudogene TRBV3-2) and TRBJ2-2; D uncertain. The CDR3 length is 14 residues. Trimming took 0 bases from V and 5 from J, leaving 7 bases between them. Germline values: CDR1 LGHDT, CDR2 YNNKEL (reference sequence). The CDR3 DNA follows: TGTGCCAGCAGCCAAGAATACGGTACCGGGGAGCTGTTTTTT. It specifies CASSQEYGTGELFF.